The 26 T cell receptor beta chains listed next were all sequenced from one sample in a study of cytomegalovirus exposure and HLA in healthy donors. Measured with immunoSEQ multiplex PCR; TCRdb has only the in-frame clones, and not every one. Of over 75,000 clones in the sample, under 95% were seen once. The sequenced sample was PBMCs. These receptors all come from a man younger than 45 in good health and CMV-seronegative.

The chain uses TRBV15 and TRBJ2-5; the D gene is possibly TRBD2 (6 bases). The CDR3 sequence is 14 residues long. V lost 1 base, J lost 5 bases, and 11 bases lay in between. Germline V CDR1 and CDR2: LNHNV, YYDKDF (reference sequence). The CDR3 bases are TGTGCCACCAGCAGAGGGTCGGGGGTTGAGACCCAGTACTTC. The encoded protein is CATSRGSGVETQYF.

This chain links TRBV6-6 with TRBJ2-4; 7 nucleotides agree with TRBD1. Germline V gives CDR1 MNHNY, CDR2 SVGAGI (reference sequence). V shed 6 bases and J 2 bases; nucleotides not matched to a gene: 7. This CDR3 contains 15 residues. CDR3 sequence reads: CASRLLTGPKNIQYF. The CDR3 nucleotides read TGTGCCAGCAGGCTACTGACAGGGCCCAAAAACATTCAGTACTTC.

The CDR3, as DNA: TGTGCCAGCAGTTTAGGGGTACAGGGTGTCTATGGCTACACCTTC. Residues: CASSLGVQGVYGYTF. The chain recombines TRBV28 with TRBJ1-2, with D maybe TRBD1 (6 bases). The CDR3 has 15 residues. CDR1 and CDR2 (germline): MDHEN, SYDVKM. V lost 2 bases to trimming and J lost 4 bases, with 14 bases between them.

The chain has TRBV5-1 and TRBJ1-1, with unresolved D. Germline-derived CDR1 and CDR2 are SGHRS and YFSETQ. There are 14 residues in the CDR3. The V end lost 0 bases, the J end lost 8 bases, and 14 bases lay between the germline ends. The CDR3 sequence: CASSLVGFAGEAFF. The DNA of the CDR3 is TGCGCCAGCAGCTTGGTCGGCTTCGCGGGAGAAGCTTTCTTT.

The J gene is TRBJ1-1, the V gene TRBV7-9; TRBD1 is a possible D gene (5 bases). There are 14 residues in the CDR3. With 3 bases removed from V and 1 base from J, the gap between germline ends came to 9 bases. The germline V gene encodes CDR1 SEHNR and CDR2 FQNEAQ (reference sequence). Written as DNA, the CDR3 is TGTGCCAGCAGCTTGGGGGGATCGAACACTGAAGCTTTCTTT. Encoded protein: CASSLGGSNTEAFF.

As DNA, the CDR3 is TGTGCCAGCAGCGAGGACAGGGTTGGCGGGGAGCTGTTTTTT. It yields the protein CASSEDRVGGELFF. The chain employs TRBV11-2 and TRBJ2-2, with TRBD1 matching over 8 bases. There are 14 residues in the CDR3. From germline, CDR1 is SGHAT and CDR2 FQNNGV. The V gene end was trimmed by 5 bases and the J gene end by 7 bases; junction bases not matched to a gene: 6.

This chain joins TRBV15 and TRBJ1-3, with a weak D call TRBD1 (5 bases). V lost 1 base and J lost 0, with 16 bases in between. The germline V gene encodes CDR1 LNHNV and CDR2 YYDKDF (reference sequence). The CDR3 has 18 amino acids. CDR3 amino acids: CATSRAGGLQPSGNTIYF. Here the CDR3 DNA reads TGTGCCACCAGCAGAGCGGGGGGACTTCAGCCCTCTGGAAACACCATATATTTT.

V usage is TRBV28 and J usage is TRBJ2-7; perhaps TRBD1 as D (5 bases). CDR3 length equals 15 residues. Trimming pared 6 bases from V and 0 bases from J, leaving 15 bases between. Germline V gives CDR1 MDHEN, CDR2 SYDVKM. For the CDR3, the DNA is TGTGCCAGCAGACCTAATTACAGGAGCTCCTACGAGCAGTACTTC. Residues: CASRPNYRSSYEQYF.

J is TRBJ1-1 and V is TRBV28; tentative D call: TRBD1 (5 bases). Per the germline V gene, CDR1 is MDHEN and CDR2 is SYDVKM. V was cut by 8 bases and J by 3 bases, with 16 bases left in between. The CDR3 runs to 14 residues. CDR3 coding DNA: TGTGCCAGCTCCTTATTTGGGGCTGACACTGAAGCTTTCTTT. Translating it yields CASSLFGADTEAFF.

The chain links TRBV7-9 to TRBJ1-5, with TRBD1 matching over 10 bases. Trimming at V came to 5 bases and at J to 7 bases, leaving 5 bases not matched to a gene. Germline-derived CDR1 and CDR2 are SEHNR and FQNEAQ (reference sequence). CDR3 length: 14 residues. Written as DNA, the CDR3 is TGTGCCAGCAGCAACGGACAGGGGGAGCAGCCCCAGCATTTT. This translates into CASSNGQGEQPQHF.

The chain uses TRBV5-4 and TRBJ2-7; 7 bases line up with TRBD1. Germline assignment: CDR1 SGHNT and CDR2 YYREEE (reference sequence). The V and J ends lost 4 bases and 5 bases, in that order; junction bases with no gene match: 6. The length of the CDR3 is 13 residues. The CDR3 DNA follows: TGTGCCAGCAGCCCCGACAGGGAAGACGAGCAGTACTTC. Translating it yields CASSPDREDEQYF.

The chain carries TRBV5-4 and TRBJ1-2, with 9 bases identical to TRBD1. The germline CDR1 and CDR2 sequences are SGHNT and YYREEE (reference sequence). V lost 0 bases, J lost 3 bases, and 3 bases stayed unmatched. The CDR3 consists of 15 residues. DNA for the CDR3: TGTGCCAGCAGCTTGGGACAGGGGGTTGACTATGGCTACACCTTC. Protein product: CASSLGQGVDYGYTF.

The CDR3 DNA reads TGTGCCAGCAGTTACTCGAGGGTGAACACTGAAGCTTTCTTT. As protein: CASSYSRVNTEAFF. The genes are TRBV6-5 and TRBJ1-1; D unclear. Germline V lookup: CDR1 MNHEY, CDR2 SVGAGI. Trimming left V 0 bases short and J 0 bases short, with 5 bases between. There are 14 residues in the CDR3.

V and J are TRBV13 and TRBJ1-1; no clear D. The CDR3 runs 13 residues. Germline V CDR1 and CDR2: PRHDT, FYEKMQ (reference sequence). Between the trimmed V and J ends, which lost 0 bases and 8 bases, there was a span of 10 bases. The DNA for the CDR3 is TGTGCCAGCAGCTTAGGCTATTCGTGGGAAGCTTTCTTT. As protein: CASSLGYSWEAFF.

This clone appeared once. This sequence joins TRBV27 and TRBJ2-7; possibly TRBD1 for D (5 bases). The germline CDR1 and CDR2 sequences are MNHEY and SMNVEV (reference sequence). This CDR3 has 13 residues. Trimming removed 5 bases at V and 3 bases at J, with 11 bases between. The CDR3 here is CASSVRVYYEQYF. CDR3 bases: TGTGCCAGCAGTGTCAGGGTATACTACGAGCAGTACTTC.

The chain carries TRBV28 and TRBJ2-2, with D possibly matching TRBD1 (6 bases). Trimming left V 2 bases short and J 0 bases short, with 10 bases between. The CDR3 contains 16 residues. Per germline, CDR1 MDHEN and CDR2 SYDVKM. CDR3: CASSLQQGSNTGELFF. As DNA, the CDR3 is TGTGCCAGCAGTTTACAACAGGGTTCGAACACCGGGGAGCTGTTTTTT. Filled out from reference TRBV28 and TRBJ2-2, the complete variable domain reads DVKVTQSSRYLVKRTGEKVFLECVQDMDHENMFWYRQDPGLGLRLIYFSYDVKMKEKGDIPEGYSVSREKKERFSLILESASTNQTSMYLCASSLQQGSNTGELFFGEGSRLTVL.

The rearrangement joins TRBV6-5 to TRBJ1-4, with D possibly TRBD1 on 5 matching bases. This CDR3 region has 15 residues. The V end was cut by 6 bases, the J end by 5 bases, with 16 bases between. Germline loops: CDR1 MNHEY, CDR2 SVGAGI. The CDR3 loop is CASRKTSGLNEKLFF. In nucleotides, the CDR3 is TGTGCCAGCAGGAAGACGTCAGGGCTAAATGAAAAACTGTTTTTT.

This sequence joins TRBV7-8 and TRBJ2-7, with a tentative D call TRBD1 (6 bases). The CDR3 covers 14 residues. CDR1 SGHVS and CDR2 FQNEAQ come from the germline V gene. V shed 5 bases and J shed 1 base, with 12 bases lying between them. This CDR3 is CASSEDRSSYEQYF. CDR3 in DNA: TGTGCCAGCAGCGAGGACAGATCTTCCTACGAGCAGTACTTC.

This rearrangement joins TRBV9 to TRBJ2-4; 10 bases are shared with TRBD2. Germline loops: CDR1 SGDLS, CDR2 YYNGEE. V lost 0 bases and J lost 7; bases outside the gene matches: 7. This CDR3 spans 16 amino acids. CDR3 region: CASSVVSSGGQNIQYF. The CDR3 DNA follows: TGTGCCAGCAGCGTAGTCTCTAGCGGGGGACAGAACATTCAGTACTTC.

The chain recombines TRBV6-4 with TRBJ2-5; 13 nucleotides line up with TRBD2. This CDR3 has 16 amino acids. Unmatched junction bases numbered 12, after V lost 7 bases and J lost 7 bases. Germline V CDR1 and CDR2: MRHNA, SNTAGT. The CDR3 nucleotides read TGTGCCAGCATGCAACTAGCGGGGGGGCGGTTTGGGACCCAGTACTTC. This codes for CASMQLAGGRFGTQYF.

The chain couples TRBV6-5 to TRBJ2-1; 13 nucleotides match TRBD2. The CDR3 totals 16 residues. Germline loops: CDR1 MNHEY, CDR2 SVGAGI. The trim removed 4 bases at V and 6 bases at J, leaving 6 bases unmatched. In DNA form, the CDR3 reads TGTGCCAGCAGTTTCACAAGGACTAGCGGGAGCAATGAGCAGTTCTTC. The encoded protein is CASSFTRTSGSNEQFF.

The CDR3 bases are TGTGCCAGCAGTGACTGGGGGCGGGACACTGAAGCTTTCTTT. Translation gives CASSDWGRDTEAFF. V usage is TRBV6-1 and J usage is TRBJ1-1; weak D call: TRBD1 (6 bases). Germline-derived CDR1 and CDR2 are MNHNS and SASEGT. Between the trimmed V and J ends, which lost 3 bases and 3 bases, there was a span of 11 bases. The CDR3 is made up of 14 amino acids.

The chain has TRBV7-2 and TRBJ2-7; 10 bases are shared with TRBD2. Looked up from germline, CDR1 is SGHTA and CDR2 is FQGNSA. Trimming at V came to 3 bases and at J to 3 bases, leaving 5 bases not matched to a gene. This CDR3 is 15 amino acids long. CDR3 nucleotide sequence: TGTGCCAGCAGCTTGTCTAGCGGGAGTGACTACGAGCAGTACTTC. Residues: CASSLSSGSDYEQYF.

This chain joins TRBV2 and TRBJ2-3; TRBD1 agrees at 9 bases. Germline V gene lookup returns CDR1 SNHLY and CDR2 FYNNEI. V was pared by 8 bases and J by 0 bases, with 6 bases of the junction left unmatched. The CDR3 extends over 15 amino acids. DNA of the CDR3: TGTGCCAGCTCTCGGACAGGGGCGAGCACAGATACGCAGTATTTT. Amino acid sequence: CASSRTGASTDTQYF.

The V and J genes are TRBV4-1 and TRBJ2-6; 10 bases are shared with TRBD1. The trim removed 1 base at V and 2 bases at J, leaving 11 bases unmatched. CDR1 MGHRA and CDR2 YSYEKL come from the germline V gene. This CDR3 is 20 amino acids long. The CDR3 sequence is CASSQGPRRDRGTGANVLTF. CDR3 DNA: TGCGCCAGCAGCCAAGGGCCCCGCCGGGACAGGGGAACTGGGGCCAACGTCCTGACTTTC.

The V call is TRBV7-6, the J call TRBJ2-7; TRBD2 agrees at 11 bases. V lost 5 bases, J lost 5 bases, and 8 bases stayed unmatched. Germline-derived CDR1 and CDR2 are SGHVS and FNYEAQ. This CDR3 has 15 residues. The CDR3 DNA is TGTGCCAGCAGCAAAGAACCTAGCGGGGGGAACGAGCAGTACTTC. Translation: CASSKEPSGGNEQYF.